The rows below give T cell receptor beta chains drawn from one sample of a study of shared clonotypes between healthy human individuals. Here immunoSEQ multiplex PCR was the method, and the copy in TCRdb shows in-frame clones only, minus some. Of approximately 650,000 clones listed, just under 97% were seen once; the top ten hold about 0.11%. Sample: naive CD8+ T cells sorted from blood. The receptors come from a young woman in good health. Each CDR3 is given with its conserved first and last residue. A D gene is named only where the DNA matches it firmly. Size is omitted from some rows. Given values are once, few, many or a class for expanded clones.

V	D	size	J	DNA	CDR3
TRBV6-5	-	-	TRBJ1-2	TGTGCCAGCAGTCCTGACAGAAGCTATGGCTACACCTTC	CASSPDRSYGYTF
TRBV7-2	-	-	TRBJ1-2	TGTGCCAGCAGCTTGATCTCAGGGAACGCTAACTATGGCTACACCTTC	CASSLISGNANYGYTF
TRBV4-1	TRBD2	-	TRBJ2-7	TGCGCCAGCAGCCAGGGACTAGCACCGACCTACGAGCAGTACTTC	CASSQGLAPTYEQYF
TRBV6-5	-	once	TRBJ2-1	TGTGCCAGCAGTTACTCCTTTTTCACCAATGAGCAGTTCTTC	CASSYSFFTNEQFF
TRBV11-3	TRBD1	once	TRBJ2-7	TGTGCCAGCAGCCGGGACAGGTACTACGAGCAGTACTTC	CASSRDRYYEQYF
TRBV19	TRBD2	-	TRBJ2-3	TGTGCCAGTAGGAGCGGGAACACAGATACGCAGTATTTT	CASRSGNTDTQYF
TRBV6-4	TRBD2	-	TRBJ2-2	TGTGCCAGCAGTGACCTAGCGGGAGGCACCGGGGAGCTGTTTTTT	CASSDLAGGTGELFF
TRBV13	-	-	TRBJ2-1	TGTGCCAGCAGCTTTCCCGGGAGCGTCGGCAATGAGCAGTTCTTC	CASSFPGSVGNEQFF
TRBV28	TRBD1	once	TRBJ2-7	TGTGCCAGCAGTTCCGACAGGGAATACGAGCAGTACTTC	CASSSDREYEQYF
TRBV5-4	-	-	TRBJ2-7	TGTGCCAGCAGCCAGGGATTGGGGGAGAGCTCCTACGAGCAGTACTTC	CASSQGLGESSYEQYF
TRBV4-2	-	-	TRBJ2-7	TGTGCCAGCAGCCAAGGACTAACTAGGAACTACGAGCAGTACTTC	CASSQGLTRNYEQYF
TRBV28	-	-	TRBJ1-5	TGTGCCAGCAGTTTATTTGGGTCAGGCAATCAGCCCCAGCATTTT	CASSLFGSGNQPQHF
TRBV28	-	-	TRBJ2-7	TGTGCCAGTGACCCTGGCTCCCTATACGAGCAGTACTTC	CASDPGSLYEQYF
TRBV5-1	-	-	TRBJ2-7	TGCGCCAGCAGTACAGGGACCGAGCAGTACTTC	CASSTGTEQYF
TRBV2	-	-	TRBJ1-2	TGTGCCAGCAGTGAAGCCCCCCGGACCCCAGACTATGGCTACACCTTC	CASSEAPRTPDYGYTF
TRBV6-4	-	-	TRBJ2-3	TGTGCCAGCAGTTACGGGGGTGCAGATACGCAGTATTTT	CASSYGGADTQYF
TRBV27	-	-	TRBJ2-7	TGTGCCAGCAGCGGCCGGGGCACGGCAGACTACGAGCAGTACTTC	CASSGRGTADYEQYF
TRBV5-1	TRBD1	-	TRBJ2-7	TGCGCCAGCAGCTGGGAGGACAGGGAAGCTTACGAGCAGTACTTC	CASSWEDREAYEQYF
TRBV5-1	-	-	TRBJ1-2	TGCGCCAGCAGCCCCTACCTTACAGCTAACTATGGCTACACCTTC	CASSPYLTANYGYTF
TRBV4-1	-	-	TRBJ2-7	TGCGCCAGCAGCCAAGATTCGGGCGAGCAGTACTTC	CASSQDSGEQYF
TRBV28	TRBD2	-	TRBJ2-1	TGTGCCAGCAGTTCCATAGGACTAGCGGGAGGGCCAATGTCGGGAAATGAGCAGTTCTTC	CASSSIGLAGGPMSGNEQFF
TRBV4-1	-	-	TRBJ1-6	TGCGCCAGCAGCCAAGATCGCCAGCAGGGATTCTCCTATAATTCACCCCTCCACTTT	CASSQDRQQGFSYNSPLHF
TRBV5-1	-	-	TRBJ1-5	TGCGCCAGCAGCTTGGTTGGAGGGCTCAATCAGCCCCAGCATTTT	CASSLVGGLNQPQHF
TRBV5-6	-	-	TRBJ1-5	TGTGCCAGCAGCGACACCGGCGCCCTTAGCGGGGATAGCAATCAGCCCCAGCATTTT	CASSDTGALSGDSNQPQHF
TRBV2	-	-	TRBJ1-1	TGTGCCAACTCACAGGGTTGGACTGAAGCTTTCTTT	CANSQGWTEAFF
TRBV7-9	TRBD2	-	TRBJ2-7	TGTGCCAGCAGCGCAAGCGGGGAGCATTCCTACGAGCAGTACTTC	CASSASGEHSYEQYF
TRBV5-1	TRBD1	-	TRBJ1-1	TGCGCCAGTAAACAGGGGGCCCAAGGCGGCACTGAAGCTTTCTTT	CASKQGAQGGTEAFF
TRBV4-1	-	-	TRBJ1-2	TGCGCCAGCAGCCAGCCCACAGGGTTGGGTGGCTACACCTTC	CASSQPTGLGGYTF
TRBV28	TRBD1	-	TRBJ1-5	TGTGCCAGCAGGATAGGGACAGGGCGGCATCAGCCCCAGCATTTT	CASRIGTGRHQPQHF